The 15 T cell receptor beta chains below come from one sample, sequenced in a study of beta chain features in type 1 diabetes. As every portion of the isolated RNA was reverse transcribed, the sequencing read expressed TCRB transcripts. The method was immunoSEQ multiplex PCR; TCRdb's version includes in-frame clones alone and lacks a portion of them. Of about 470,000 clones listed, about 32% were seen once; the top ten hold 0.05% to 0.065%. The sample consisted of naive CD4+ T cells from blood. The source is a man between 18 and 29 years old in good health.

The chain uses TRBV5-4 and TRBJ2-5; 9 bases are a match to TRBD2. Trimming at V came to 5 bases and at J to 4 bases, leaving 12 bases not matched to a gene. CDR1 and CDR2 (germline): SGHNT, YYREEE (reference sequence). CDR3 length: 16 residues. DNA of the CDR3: TGTGCCAGCAGTCCCCTGGCGGGAGGGTCCCCAGAGACCCAGTACTTC. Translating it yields CASSPLAGGSPETQYF.

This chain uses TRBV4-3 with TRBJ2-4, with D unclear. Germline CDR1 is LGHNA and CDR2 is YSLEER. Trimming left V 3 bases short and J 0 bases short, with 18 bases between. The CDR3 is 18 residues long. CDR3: CASSQQPEPRLAKNIQYF. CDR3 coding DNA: TGCGCCAGCAGCCAGCAGCCTGAACCTCGGCTAGCCAAAAACATTCAGTACTTC.

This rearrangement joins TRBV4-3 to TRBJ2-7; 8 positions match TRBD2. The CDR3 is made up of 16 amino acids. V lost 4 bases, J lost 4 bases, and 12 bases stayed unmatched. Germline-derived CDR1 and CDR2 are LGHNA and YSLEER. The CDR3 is CASSPTGDPSGYEQYF. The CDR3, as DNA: TGCGCCAGCAGCCCAACCGGGGACCCTAGCGGGTACGAGCAGTACTTC.

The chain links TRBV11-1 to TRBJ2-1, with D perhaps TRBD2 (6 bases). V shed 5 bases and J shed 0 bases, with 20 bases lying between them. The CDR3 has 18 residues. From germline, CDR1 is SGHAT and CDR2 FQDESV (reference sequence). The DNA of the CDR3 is TGTGCCAGCAGCCCTAGCAGGACGGGAGCGAGCTCCTACAATGAGCAGTTCTTC. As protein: CASSPSRTGASSYNEQFF. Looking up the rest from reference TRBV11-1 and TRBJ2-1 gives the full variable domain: EAEVAQSPRYKITEKSQAVAFWCDPISGHATLYWYRQILGQGPELLVQFQDESVVDDSQLPKDRFSAERLKGVDSTLKIQPAELGDSAMYLCASSPSRTGASSYNEQFFGPGTRLTVL.

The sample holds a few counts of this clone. This chain's CDR3 is CSVGLRTSNEKLFF. The DNA of the CDR3 is TGCAGCGTTGGGTTGCGGACAAGTAATGAAAAACTGTTTTTT. V gene TRBV29-1 combines with J gene TRBJ1-4; D might be TRBD1 (5 bases). CDR3 length: 14 amino acids. Trimming took 4 bases from V and 4 from J, leaving 13 bases between them. Germline CDR1 SQVTM, CDR2 ANQGSEA.

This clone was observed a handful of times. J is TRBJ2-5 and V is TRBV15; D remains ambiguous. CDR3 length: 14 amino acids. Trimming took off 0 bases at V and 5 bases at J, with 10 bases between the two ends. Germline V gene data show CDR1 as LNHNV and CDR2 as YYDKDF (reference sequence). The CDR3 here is CATSRDLGWETQYF. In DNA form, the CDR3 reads TGTGCCACCAGCAGAGATTTGGGCTGGGAGACCCAGTACTTC.

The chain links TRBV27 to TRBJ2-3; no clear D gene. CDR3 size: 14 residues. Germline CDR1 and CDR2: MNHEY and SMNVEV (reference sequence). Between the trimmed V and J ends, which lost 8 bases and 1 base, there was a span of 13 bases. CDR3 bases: TGTGCCAGCGGTCACCTAGATGGCACAGATACGCAGTATTTT. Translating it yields CASGHLDGTDTQYF.

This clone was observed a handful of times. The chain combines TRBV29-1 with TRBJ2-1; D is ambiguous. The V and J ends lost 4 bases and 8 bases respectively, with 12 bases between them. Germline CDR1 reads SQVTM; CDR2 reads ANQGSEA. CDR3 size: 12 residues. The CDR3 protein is CSVGPAGDEQFF. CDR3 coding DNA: TGCAGCGTTGGGCCAGCAGGCGATGAGCAGTTCTTC.

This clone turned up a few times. CDR3 bases: TGCGCCAGCAGCCAAGCCCTGCGGAACACTGAAGCTTTCTTT. This gives the protein CASSQALRNTEAFF. The rearrangement uses TRBV4-3 and TRBJ1-1; D gene uncertain. From germline, CDR1 is LGHNA and CDR2 YSLEER. Deletions cut 1 base from V and 1 base from J, with 7 bases between. CDR3 size: 14 residues.

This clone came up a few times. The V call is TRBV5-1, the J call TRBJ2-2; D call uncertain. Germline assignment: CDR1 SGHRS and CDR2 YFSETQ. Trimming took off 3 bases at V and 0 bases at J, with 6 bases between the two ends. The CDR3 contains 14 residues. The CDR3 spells CASSSESNTGELFF. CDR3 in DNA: TGCGCCAGCAGCTCAGAGTCGAACACCGGGGAGCTGTTTTTT.

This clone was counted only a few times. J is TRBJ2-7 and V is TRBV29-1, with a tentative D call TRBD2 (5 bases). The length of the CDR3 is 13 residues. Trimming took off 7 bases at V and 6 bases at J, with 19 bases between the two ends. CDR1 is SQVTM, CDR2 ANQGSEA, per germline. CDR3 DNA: TGCAGCGCCCGGGCCGCGAGAGGGTTCGAGCAGTACTTC. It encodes CSARAARGFEQYF.

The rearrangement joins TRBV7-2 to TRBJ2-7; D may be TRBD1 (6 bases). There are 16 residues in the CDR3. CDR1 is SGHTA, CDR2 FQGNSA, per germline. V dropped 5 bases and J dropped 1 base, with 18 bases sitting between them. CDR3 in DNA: TGTGCCAGCAGCCCCAGCGGTGGGGGCAATTCCTACGAGCAGTACTTC. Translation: CASSPSGGGNSYEQYF. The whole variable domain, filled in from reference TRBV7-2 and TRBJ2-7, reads GAGVSQSPSNKVTEKGKDVELRCDPISGHTALYWYRQSLGQGLEFLIYFQGNSAPDKSGLPSDRFSAERTGGSVSTLTIQRTQQEDSAVYLCASSPSGGGNSYEQYFGPGTRLTVT.

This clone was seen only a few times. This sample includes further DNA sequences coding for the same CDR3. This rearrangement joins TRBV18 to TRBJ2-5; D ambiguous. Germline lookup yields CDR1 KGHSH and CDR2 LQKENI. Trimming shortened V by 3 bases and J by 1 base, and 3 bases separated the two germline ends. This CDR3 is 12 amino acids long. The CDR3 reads CASSPVQETQYF. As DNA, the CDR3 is TGTGCCAGCTCACCGGTCCAAGAGACCCAGTACTTC. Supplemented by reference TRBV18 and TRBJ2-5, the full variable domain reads NAGVMQNPRHLVRRRGQEARLRCSPMKGHSHVYWYRQLPEEGLKFMVYLQKENIIDESGMPKERFSAEFPKEGPSILRIQQVVRGDSAAYFCASSPVQETQYFGPGTRLLVL.

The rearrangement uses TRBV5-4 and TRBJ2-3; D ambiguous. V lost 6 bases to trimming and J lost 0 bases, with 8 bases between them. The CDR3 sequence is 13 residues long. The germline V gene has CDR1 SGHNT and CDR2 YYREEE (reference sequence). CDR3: CASTSGSTDTQYF. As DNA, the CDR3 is TGTGCCAGCACCTCTGGGAGCACAGATACGCAGTATTTT.

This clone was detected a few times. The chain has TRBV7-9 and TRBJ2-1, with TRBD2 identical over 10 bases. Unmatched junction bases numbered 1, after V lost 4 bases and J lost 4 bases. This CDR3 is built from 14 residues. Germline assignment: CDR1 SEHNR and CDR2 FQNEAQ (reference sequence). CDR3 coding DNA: TGTGCCAGCAGCTCGGGACTAGCGTACAATGAGCAGTTCTTC. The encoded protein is CASSSGLAYNEQFF.